The rows below give T cell receptor beta chains drawn from one sample of a study of tumor and adjacent non-tumor tissue in lung cancer. TCRdb re-called the multiplex PCR reads with MiXCR, one entry per CDR3 protein. The sample comprises some 100,000 distinct CDR3 sequences, 80% of which are singletons, and less than 40% rests with the top ten. The material sequenced was distant non-tumor lung tissue. The receptor set was obtained from a man aged 55 to 70 with small cell lung cancer. The CDR3 runs from the conserved cysteine through the conserved F or W. A D gene is named only where the DNA matches it firmly. A row's size may be missing; if present it is once, few, many or a size class.

J	V	size	length	D	CDR3	DNA
TRBJ2-3	TRBV5-1	NA	13	NA	CASSLGGSQPQYF	TGCGCCAGCAGCTTGGGGGGCAGTCAGCCCCAGTATTTT
TRBJ2-5	TRBV11-2	NA	18	TRBD2	CTSSPLVGTRGAQETQYF	TGTACCAGCAGCCCGCTGGTCGGGACTAGGGGAGCACAAGAGACCCAGTACTTC
TRBJ1-1	TRBV13	NA	12	NA	CASRAGNTKAFF	TGTGCCAGCAGAGCGGGGAACACTAAAGCTTTCTTT
TRBJ2-6	TRBV6-1	NA	16	NA	CSTRNLVTSGANVLTF	TGTTCCACCAGGAATCTAGTCACCTCTGGGGCCAACGTCCTGACTTTC
TRBJ2-5	TRBV6-5	NA	17	TRBD1	CASRPGQGYTLRETQYF	TGTGCCAGCAGACCGGGACAGGGATATACACTGAGGGAGACCCAGTATTTC
TRBJ2-3	TRBV11-2	NA	14	TRBD2	CASSIAGEIDTLYF	TGTGCCAGCAGCATAGCGGGTGAAATAGATACGCTGTATTTT
TRBJ2-3	TRBV7-8	many	15	TRBD2	CASSLLAGGRDTQYF	TGTGCCAGCAGCTTGCTAGCGGGAGGGCGAGATACGCAGTATTTT
TRBJ2-2	TRBV6-1	few	15	TRBD2	CASTEREVNTGELLF	TGTGCCAGCACTGAGCGGGAGGTGAACACCGGGGAGCTTTTATTT
TRBJ1-6	TRBV6-5	NA	15	TRBD1	CASSYWTGGVSPLHF	TGTGCCAGCAGTTACTGGACAGGGGGGGTATCACCCCTCCACTTT
TRBJ2-1	TRBV6-6	NA	19	TRBD2	CASIPGAGRGGRTHNEQFF	TGTGCCAGCATCCCCGGGGCAGGGCGGGGCGGGAGGACCCACAATGAGCAGTTCTTC
TRBJ2-4	TRBV11-1	many	15	NA	CASSPPSLAKNIQYF	TGTGCCAGCAGCCCCCCCAGCTTGGCCAAAAACATTCAGTACTTC
TRBJ2-7	TRBV11-3	NA	15	TRBD1	CASSIGQGARYEQYF	TGTGCCAGTAGCATAGGACAGGGGGCACGATACGAGCAGTACTTC
TRBJ2-5	TRBV7-9	NA	12	NA	CASSLEGETHYF	TGTGCCAGCAGCTTAGAAGGGGAGACCCATTACTTC
TRBJ2-3	TRBV7-8	NA	17	NA	CVSSLAWTTGSADTQYF	TGTGTCAGCAGCTTAGCATGGACTACCGGGAGCGCAGATACGCAGTATTTT
TRBJ1-4	TRBV11-2	NA	11	NA	CISSPNEKLFF	TGTATCAGCAGCCCTAATGAAAAACTGTTTTTT
TRBJ2-3	TRBV7-9	NA	15	TRBD2	CASRAHSGSTDTQYF	TGTGCCAGCAGGGCCCATAGCGGGAGCACAGATACGCAGTATTTT
TRBJ2-1	TRBV11-1	once	18	TRBD2	CASSSESRTSGRGNEQFF	TGTGCCAGCAGCTCAGAATCGAGGACTAGTGGGAGGGGTAATGAACAGTTCTTC
TRBJ1-2	TRBV6-5	once	15	TRBD1	CASNRRQGSPDGYIF	TGTGCCAGCAATCGCCGACAGGGAAGCCCCGATGGCTACATCTTC
TRBJ1-1	TRBV29-1	NA	12	NA	CSGRTVNAEAFF	TGCAGCGGACGTACAGTGAACGCTGAAGCTTTCTTT
TRBJ2-1	TRBV6-1	NA	16	TRBD2	CASSGERGNSYNEEFF	TGTGCCAGCAGTGGTGAGCGGGGGAACTCCTACAATGAGGAGTTCTTC
TRBJ1-1	TRBV20-1	NA	12	TRBD1	CSAGGQTTEAFF	TGCAGTGCTGGGGGACAGACCACTGAAGCCTTCTTT
TRBJ2-7	TRBV5-6	NA	17	NA	CASSSSYLSRSSYEQYF	TGTGCCAGCAGCTCCTCATACCTTAGCCGGAGCTCCTATGAGCAGTACTTC
TRBJ2-1	TRBV4-2	NA	16	TRBD2	CASSQDITSGRSEQFF	TGCGCCAGCAGCCAAGATATCACTAGCGGGAGATCTGAGCAGTTCTTC
TRBJ1-2	TRBV29-1	NA	11	NA	CSGRLDRGHTF	TGCAGTGGAAGACTGGACCGGGGCCACACCTTC
TRBJ1-5	TRBV11-2	NA	13	TRBD1	CDNSLDRGQPQQF	TGTGACAACAGCTTAGACAGGGGCCAGCCCCAGCAATTT
TRBJ2-3	TRBV5-6	NA	15	NA	CASNSPGTRADTQYF	TGTGCCAGCAACTCCCCTGGGACGCGCGCAGATACGCAGTATTTT
TRBJ2-5	TRBV7-3	NA	14	TRBD2	CASSPLAEQETQYF	TGTGCCAGCTCCCCTCTAGCGGAACAAGAGACCCAGTACTTC
TRBJ2-1	TRBV10-3	NA	13	NA	CTISEGGLNEQFF	TGTACCATCAGTGAGGGAGGACTGAATGAGCAGTTCTTC
TRBJ2-1	TRBV11-2	NA	13	NA	CASSLGRDNEQFF	TGTGCCAGCAGTTTAGGGCGCGACAATGAGCAGTTCTTC
TRBJ2-3	TRBV6-5	NA	16	NA	CASSYGSGSRTDAQYF	TGTGCCAGCAGTTACGGGTCCGGTTCCCGGACAGATGCGCAGTATTTT
TRBJ2-2	TRBV11-2	NA	12	NA	CASSRNTDKLYF	TGTGCCAGCAGTAGAAACACAGATAAGCTGTATTTT
TRBJ2-1	TRBV28	NA	13	NA	CTSSTTGLGEQLF	TGTACCAGCAGTACCACAGGGCTAGGTGAGCAGTTATTC
TRBJ2-2	TRBV4-2	once	16	NA	CANGQDHLQKTGELFF	TGTGCCAACGGCCAAGATCATTTACAGAAGACCGGGGAGCTGTTTTTT
TRBJ1-4	TRBV5-1	NA	16	NA	CASSPGVSYTNEKLFF	TGTGCCAGCAGCCCCGGCGTTTCGTATACTAATGAAAAACTGTTTTTT
TRBJ1-6	TRBV6-5	NA	16	TRBD1	CASSYSLDRGGSLLQF	TGTGCCAGCAGTTACTCGCTGGACAGGGGAGGTTCACTCCTCCAATTT